A single sample gave rise to the 17 T cell receptor beta chains below, sequenced in a study of OX40 agonist ivuxolimab in advanced cancers. Profiled with immunoSEQ multiplex PCR; TCRdb holds only in-frame clones, not every one. The sample has tens of thousands of clones; nearly 90% are singletons. Sample: CD4+ or CD8+ T cells sorted from blood, taken in a trial of the OX40 agonist ivuxolimab. These receptors were collected from an adult with an advanced solid tumor such as melanoma, head and neck, liver or kidney cancer.

V usage is TRBV4-1 and J usage is TRBJ2-2, with a weak D call TRBD2 (6 bases). Per the germline V gene, CDR1 is MGHRA and CDR2 is YSYEKL. The V and J ends lost 4 bases and 10 bases respectively, with 13 bases between them. There are 13 residues in the CDR3. CDR3 coding DNA: TGCGCCAGCAGCCCAGGCGGGGCCGTGGAGCTGTTTTTT. Translated, it gives CASSPGGAVELFF.

The chain carries TRBV5-6 and TRBJ2-7; tentatively, D is TRBD1 (6 bases). The germline V gene has CDR1 SGHDT and CDR2 YYEEEE. The V end was cut by 5 bases, the J end by 6 bases, with 15 bases between. The CDR3 length is 13 residues. The CDR3 protein is CASSNNRAGEQYV. CDR3 DNA sequence: TGTGCCAGCAGTAATAACAGGGCTGGCGAGCAGTACGTC.

The chain is built from TRBV15 and TRBJ2-7; 8 positions agree with TRBD1. Per the germline V gene, CDR1 is LNHNV and CDR2 is YYDKDF (reference sequence). V shed 8 bases, J shed 4 bases, and the junction held 10 bases outside the gene matches. CDR3 length equals 14 residues. This chain's CDR3 is CATSGGQGAYEQYV. The CDR3 nucleotides are TGTGCCACCTCTGGAGGGCAGGGGGCTTACGAGCAGTACGTC.

The CDR3 loop reads CATSRDRGPTNPPLHF. The CDR3, as DNA: TGTGCCACCAGCAGAGACAGGGGCCCAACCAATCCACCCCTCCACTTT. This sequence joins TRBV15 and TRBJ1-6, with TRBD1 as a possible D gene (6 bases). CDR1 is LNHNV, CDR2 YYDKDF, per germline (reference sequence). This CDR3 is 16 amino acids long. V lost 0 bases, J lost 11 bases, and 17 bases lay in between.

CDR3 in DNA: TGTGCCAGTAGTATCTTCCCGATAGCGGGGGGGGCAGTCTATGAGCAGTTCTTC. This sequence encodes CASSIFPIAGGAVYEQFF. The J gene is TRBJ2-1, the V gene TRBV19; TRBD2 matches 11 bases. This CDR3 is 18 amino acids long. CDR1 is LNHDA and CDR2 is SQIVND in the germline V gene (reference sequence). The V gene end was trimmed by 3 bases and the J gene end by 8 bases; junction bases not matched to a gene: 15.

The V and J genes are TRBV4-1 and TRBJ1-3, with no clear D. The CDR3 covers 17 residues. Deletions cut 4 bases from V and 1 base from J, with 17 bases between. The V gene's germline CDR1 is MGHRA and CDR2 YSYEKL. This chain's CDR3 is CASSLQGWASSGNTIYF. The CDR3 region has the DNA TGCGCCAGCAGCCTCCAAGGTTGGGCCTCATCTGGAAACACCATATATTTT.

This chain links TRBV27 with TRBJ2-5; TRBD1 agrees at 9 bases. With 3 bases clipped from V and 5 bases from J, the junction kept 16 bases outside the gene matches. The CDR3 runs 18 residues. From germline, CDR1 is MNHEY and CDR2 SMNVEV (reference sequence). CDR3 sequence: CASSFLSAGTGTRETQYF. The DNA of the CDR3 is TGTGCCAGCAGTTTCCTGTCTGCCGGGACAGGGACGCGGGAGACCCAGTACTTC.

The rearrangement links TRBV6-5 to TRBJ1-2, with 9 bases that match TRBD1. CDR1 and CDR2 (germline): MNHEY, SVGAGI. The CDR3 consists of 14 residues. V lost 7 bases, J lost 1 base, and 4 bases stayed unmatched. For the CDR3, the DNA is TGTGCCAGCACCCGACAGGGGGTTAACTATGGCTACACCTTC. Its translation: CASTRQGVNYGYTF.

The chain has TRBV15 and TRBJ1-1; D ambiguous. The germline V gene has CDR1 LNHNV and CDR2 YYDKDF (reference sequence). V was clipped by 0 bases and J by 4 bases, with 12 bases between them. This CDR3 is 15 amino acids long. CDR3 in DNA: TGTGCCACCAGCAGAGATCATCAGGCCCTCACTGAAGCTTTCTTT. Its protein product is CATSRDHQALTEAFF.

V usage is TRBV12-5 and J usage is TRBJ2-2; D is possibly TRBD1 or TRBD2 (6 bases each). V gave up 3 bases and J gave up 5 bases, with 19 bases separating them. Looked up from germline, CDR1 is LGHNT and CDR2 is FRNRAP. The CDR3 length is 17 residues. CDR3 residues: CASGFNHGGRETGELFF. For the CDR3, the DNA is TGTGCTAGTGGTTTCAACCACGGGGGCCGAGAGACCGGGGAGCTGTTTTTT.

The chain carries TRBV4-1 and TRBJ1-5; D is perhaps TRBD1 (6 bases). V gave up 1 base and J gave up 2 bases, with 15 bases separating them. Per germline, CDR1 MGHRA and CDR2 YSYEKL. The CDR3 is 17 amino acids. The chain's CDR3 is CASSQVREDSRNQPQHF. The CDR3 DNA is TGCGCCAGCAGCCAAGTCAGGGAGGACAGTCGCAATCAGCCCCAGCATTTT.

This rearrangement joins TRBV2 to TRBJ2-3, with 9 bases that match TRBD2. V gave up 3 bases and J gave up 0 bases; unmatched junction bases: 4. This CDR3 is 16 amino acids long. Looked up from germline, CDR1 is SNHLY and CDR2 is FYNNEI. CDR3 DNA: TGTGCCAGCAGTGAGTTAAGCGGGGGGAGCACAGATACGCAGTATTTT. This codes for CASSELSGGSTDTQYF.

The chain carries TRBV10-3 and TRBJ2-7; maybe TRBD2 (5 bases). V lost 2 bases to trimming and J lost 2 bases, with 7 bases between them. The CDR3 is made up of 13 amino acids. Germline V gene sequence: CDR1 ENHRY, CDR2 SYGVKD. The CDR3 region has the DNA TGTGCCATCAGTGAGGGGGAGACCTACGAGCAGTACTTC. Protein sequence: CAISEGETYEQYF.

The chain couples TRBV27 to TRBJ1-1; D gene ambiguous. The CDR3 extends over 11 amino acids. CDR1 MNHEY and CDR2 SMNVEV come from the germline V gene (reference sequence). Trimming removed 5 bases from V and 3 bases from J, with 4 bases in between. The CDR3, as DNA: TGTGCCAGCAGTAGCTACACTGAAGCTTTCTTT. Translating it yields CASSSYTEAFF.

This chain joins TRBV9 and TRBJ2-7; no reliable D call. V shed 5 bases and J shed 6 bases, with 15 bases lying between them. The CDR3 sequence is 13 residues long. The V gene's germline CDR1 is SGDLS and CDR2 YYNGEE. CDR3 bases: TGTGCCAGCAGTCCTGGGTCGGAAACCGAGCAGTACGTC. It encodes CASSPGSETEQYV.

The rearrangement joins TRBV29-1 to TRBJ1-1, with TRBD1 matching 12 bases. CDR1 is SQVTM and CDR2 is ANQGSEA in the germline V gene. The CDR3 contains 14 residues. Trimming removed 7 bases from V and 4 bases from J; junction bases left unmatched: 7. CDR3 loop: CSAQGQGATTEAFF. CDR3 coding DNA: TGCAGCGCCCAGGGACAGGGGGCCACCACTGAAGCTTTCTTT.

In nucleotides, the CDR3 is TGTGCCAGCAGCCAGTGGGGGACTGAAGCTTTCTTT. Amino acid sequence: CASSQWGTEAFF. The chain links TRBV14 to TRBJ1-1, with D perhaps matching TRBD1 (5 bases). Trimming shortened V by 3 bases and J by 5 bases, and 7 bases separated the two germline ends. This CDR3 is 12 amino acids long. Germline CDR1 reads SGHDN; CDR2 reads FVKESK.